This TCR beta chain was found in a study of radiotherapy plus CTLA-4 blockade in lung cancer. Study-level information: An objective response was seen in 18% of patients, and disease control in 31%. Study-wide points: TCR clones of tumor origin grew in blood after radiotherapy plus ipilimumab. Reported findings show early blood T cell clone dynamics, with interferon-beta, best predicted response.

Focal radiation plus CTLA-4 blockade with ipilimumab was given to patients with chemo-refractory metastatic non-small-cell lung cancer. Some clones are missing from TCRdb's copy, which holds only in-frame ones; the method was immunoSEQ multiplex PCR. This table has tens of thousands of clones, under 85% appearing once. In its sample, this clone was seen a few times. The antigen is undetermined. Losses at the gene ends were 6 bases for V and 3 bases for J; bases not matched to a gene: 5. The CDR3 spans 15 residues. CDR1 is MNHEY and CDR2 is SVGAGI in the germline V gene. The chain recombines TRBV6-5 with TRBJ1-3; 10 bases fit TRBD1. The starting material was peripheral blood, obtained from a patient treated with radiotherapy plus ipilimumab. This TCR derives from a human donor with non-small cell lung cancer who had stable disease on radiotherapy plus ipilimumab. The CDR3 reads CASRPGQGFGNTIYF. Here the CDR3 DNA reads TGTGCCAGCAGACCGGGACAGGGGTTTGGAAACACCATATATTTT.